This T cell receptor (beta chain) was observed in a study of blood T cells in healthy people across ages. General study findings and limits: Age showed a roughly linear inverse relationship with TCR beta diversity per million T cells. Diversity estimates from one million T cells were considered underestimates.

Through a sample-barcoded 5' primer and a J-beta primer mix, a second PCR was run for about 6 to 11 cycles. TCRdb re-derived calls from the 5' RACE reads in MiXCR, one entry per CDR3 protein. The data contain over 1,300,000 distinct CDR3 sequences, around 59% of them singletons. A remark on this clonotype: Its antigen is not identified.

The V end was cut by 6 bases, the J end by 4 bases, with 13 bases between. In germline, CDR1 is SQVTM, CDR2 ANQGSEA. CDR3 length: 13 residues. This sequence joins TRBV29-1 and TRBJ2-1, with D possibly TRBD1 on 6 matching bases. The sample was blood. The sequence derives from a man aged 18 to 30 in good health. DNA for the CDR3: TGCAGCGTCGTTGCAGGGGAATACAATGAGCAGTTCTTC. Protein product: CSVVAGEYNEQFF.